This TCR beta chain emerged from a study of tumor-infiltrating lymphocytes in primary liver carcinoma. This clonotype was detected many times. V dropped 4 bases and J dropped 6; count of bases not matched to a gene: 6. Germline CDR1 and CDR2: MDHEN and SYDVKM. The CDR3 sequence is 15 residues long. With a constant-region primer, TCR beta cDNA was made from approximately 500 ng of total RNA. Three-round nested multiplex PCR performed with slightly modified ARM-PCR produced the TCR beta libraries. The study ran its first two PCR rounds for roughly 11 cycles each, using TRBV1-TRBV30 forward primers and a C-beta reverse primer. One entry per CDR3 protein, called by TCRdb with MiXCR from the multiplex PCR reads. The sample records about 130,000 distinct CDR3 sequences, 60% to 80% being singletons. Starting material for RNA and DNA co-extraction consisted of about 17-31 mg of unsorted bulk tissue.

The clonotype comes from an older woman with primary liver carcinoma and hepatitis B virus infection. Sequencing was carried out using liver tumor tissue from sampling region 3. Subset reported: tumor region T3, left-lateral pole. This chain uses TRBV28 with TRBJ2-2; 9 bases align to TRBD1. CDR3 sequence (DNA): TGTGCCAGCAGTTACCGGGACAGGGTCTCCGGGGAGCTGTTTTTT. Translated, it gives CASSYRDRVSGELFF. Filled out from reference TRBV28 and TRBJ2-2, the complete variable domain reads DVKVTQSSRYLVKRTGEKVFLECVQDMDHENMFWYRQDPGLGLRLIYFSYDVKMKEKGDIPEGYSVSREKKERFSLILESASTNQTSMYLCASSYRDRVSGELFFGEGSRLTVL.